This note documents a single T cell receptor beta chain sequence. Its antigen is unidentified. The CDR3 runs 13 residues. The V gene's germline CDR1 is SGHRS and CDR2 YFSETQ. V dropped 0 bases and J dropped 5 bases, with 8 bases sitting between them. This sample is drawn from a study of vaccination effects on CD4 cells after COVID-19. Scientists isolated CD4+ T cells after a roughly 9-day culture period ended. Clones were read by immunoSEQ multiplex PCR, and TCRdb kept only the in-frame ones, dropping some. Among 40,000 or so clones listed, about four fifths were seen once. This chain uses TRBV5-1 with TRBJ1-2, with D maybe TRBD1 (6 bases). Sequencing was performed on CD4+ T cells from PBMCs cultured without peptide, taken before COVID-19 vaccination. This receptor was obtained from a human donor who received a COVID-19 vaccine. CDR3 residues: CASSLETGYGYTF. The CDR3 nucleotides read TGCGCCAGCAGCTTGGAAACAGGGTATGGCTACACCTTC.